The rows below give T cell receptor beta chains drawn from one sample of a study of blood T cell repertoires in COVID-19. This table comes from immunoSEQ multiplex PCR, and its TCRdb copy is limited to in-frame clones, with some not included. This table has approximately 140,000 clones, about four fifths appearing once. Sample: peripheral blood. The receptors originated from a human donor with acute or convalescent COVID-19. The donor label of this sample is uncertain. The CDR3 runs from the conserved cysteine through the conserved F or W. A D gene is named only where the DNA matches it firmly. Expanded clones are given a class, and other clones once, few, many or no size at all.

j_call clone_size d_call v_call cdr3_nt cdr3_aa
TRBJ2-2 . . TRBV5-1 TGCGCCAGCAGCTTGGAACTAGGGAACACCGGGGAGCTGTTTTTT CASSLELGNTGELFF
TRBJ2-1 once . TRBV24-1 TGTGCCACCAGTCCCGGGATTAACAATGAGCAGTTCTTC CATSPGINNEQFF
TRBJ2-2 . TRBD2 TRBV15 TGTGCCGCCAAGCGGGGGCGGACTAACACCGGGGAGCTGTTTTTT CAAKRGRTNTGELFF
TRBJ1-6 . . TRBV10-3 TGTGCCATCAGAGCAGGGGATAATTCACCCCTCCACTTT CAIRAGDNSPLHF
TRBJ1-2 . . TRBV18 TGTGCCAGCTCGCTCCAGGACTATGGCTACACCTTC CASSLQDYGYTF
TRBJ1-2 . TRBD1 TRBV19 TGTGCCAGTAGTATGATGGACAGGCATGAATATGGCTACACCTTC CASSMMDRHEYGYTF
TRBJ1-1 . . TRBV5-4 TGTGCCAGCACCCTAGCGGGCAGGGAAGCTTTCTTT CASTLAGREAFF
TRBJ2-7 . TRBD1 TRBV5-1 TGCGCCAGCAGCTTGAGGACAGGGGACGGCGAGCAGTACTTC CASSLRTGDGEQYF
TRBJ2-3 once . TRBV5-1 TGCGCCAGCAGCTTGGTACTTTCCACAGATACGCAGTATTTT CASSLVLSTDTQYF
TRBJ1-2 . . TRBV19 TGTGCCAGTAGTATGAGGGCGGACTCTAACTATGGCTACACCTTC CASSMRADSNYGYTF
TRBJ1-1 . . TRBV6-2/TRBV6-3 TGTGCCAGCAGTTATGACAGAGTACTGAACACTGAAGCTTTCTTT CASSYDRVLNTEAFF
TRBJ2-2 . TRBD2 TRBV30 TGTGCCTGGAGCTCAGCGGGGGGGCCGGTCGGGGAGCTGTTTTTT CAWSSAGGPVGELFF
TRBJ2-2 once . TRBV5-1 TGCGCCAGCTACACTAGTCCGAACACCGGGGAGCTGTTTTTT CASYTSPNTGELFF
TRBJ2-7 . TRBD1 TRBV6-5 TGTGCCAGCAGTTACTCCTGGGACAGCCCCTACGAGCAGTACTTC CASSYSWDSPYEQYF
TRBJ1-5 once . TRBV2 TGTGCCAGCAGTGAAGCGCTTGGCGTACAGCTCAATCAGCCCCAGCATTTT CASSEALGVQLNQPQHF
TRBJ1-1 . . TRBV10-3 TGTGCCATCAGTGAGTCAATAGATATGAACACTGAAGCTTTCTTT CAISESIDMNTEAFF
TRBJ2-2 few . TRBV7-6 TGTGCCAGCAGCTTAGTGCCGGTGAGGTTGAACACCGGGGAGCTGTTTTTT CASSLVPVRLNTGELFF
TRBJ2-3 . . TRBV9 TGTGCCAGCAGCCCCACCAGGGACACAGATACGCAGTATTTT CASSPTRDTDTQYF
TRBJ2-3 . . TRBV2 TGTGCCAGCAAGGAGCGGAGGCGTCAGGGGGATACGCAGTATTTT CASKERRRQGDTQYF
TRBJ1-1 . . TRBV11-1 TGTGCCAGCAGCCCGTCTCCGTACGGGGGCACTGAAGCTTTCTTT CASSPSPYGGTEAFF
TRBJ1-2 . . TRBV29-1 TGCAGCGTTGATAGTGACACCATGAGGGATGGCTACACCTTC CSVDSDTMRDGYTF
TRBJ2-2 many . TRBV2 TGTGCCAGCAGTGGAACAGACACCGGGGAGCTGTTTTTT CASSGTDTGELFF
TRBJ1-5 . . TRBV30 TGTGCCTGGAGTGTCAGAAGCAATCAGCCCCAGCATTTT CAWSVRSNQPQHF
TRBJ1-3 . . TRBV24-1 TGTGCCACCCATAAGTTATGGGGGCTCTCTGGAAACACCATATATTTT CATHKLWGLSGNTIYF
TRBJ1-1 . . TRBV2 TGTGCCAGCAGTGAGTGGGAGACAGGCAACACTGAAGCTTTCTTT CASSEWETGNTEAFF
TRBJ2-3 . TRBD2 TRBV4-2 TGTGCCAGCAGCCGTGGATCGGGGGGGCTCCTTAACACAGATACGCAGTATTTT CASSRGSGGLLNTDTQYF
TRBJ1-1 . TRBD1 TRBV12-3/TRBV12-4 TGTGCCAGCACCACAGGGGCCACTGAAGCTTTCTTT CASTTGATEAFF
TRBJ1-6 . TRBD1 TRBV25-1 TGTGCCAGCGAAAAACAGGGGGCGGGGAATTCACCCCTCCACTTT CASEKQGAGNSPLHF
TRBJ1-5 . . TRBV6-1 TGTGCCAGCGGGTTCCTGGGAGGAACCGACCAGCATTTT CASGFLGGTDQHF
TRBJ1-1 . . TRBV5-6 TGTGCCAGCAGTTTCCCAGTGAACACTGAAGCTTTCTTT CASSFPVNTEAFF
TRBJ1-5 . TRBD1 TRBV5-1 TGCGCCAGCAGCTTGGCCCAGGGGGTAAGGCAGCCCCAGCATTTT CASSLAQGVRQPQHF
TRBJ1-1 . TRBD1 TRBV5-1 TGCGCCTCCAAGGGACAGGGGTCTGAAGCTTTCTTT CASKGQGSEAFF
TRBJ2-2 . . TRBV2 TGTGCCAGCAGTGACGAGCCCCGGGGCACCGGGGAGCTGTTTTTT CASSDEPRGTGELFF
TRBJ1-1 . . TRBV7-9 TGTGCCAGCATCCAAGCTAAGAACACTGAAGCTTTCTTT CASIQAKNTEAFF
TRBJ1-1 few . TRBV20-1 TGCAGTGCTACTGAAGCCGTTAAAGCTTTCTTT CSATEAVKAFF
TRBJ2-7 . TRBD1 TRBV3-1/TRBV3-2 TGTGCCAGTAAGCCCGGGACAGGGTCCATCCAGCAGTACTTC CASKPGTGSIQQYF
TRBJ1-4 . . TRBV7-9 TGTGCCAGCAGCCCCGACGGAGGCGAACTGTTTTTT CASSPDGGELFF
TRBJ1-4 . TRBD1 TRBV4-1 TGCGCCAGCAGCTGGGGGGACAGTTTTAATGAAAAACTGTTTTTT CASSWGDSFNEKLFF
TRBJ1-2 few TRBD1 TRBV30 TGTGCCTGGACCCCGACAGGGAACTATGGCTACACCTTC CAWTPTGNYGYTF
TRBJ2-3 . TRBD2 TRBV24-1 TGTGCCACCAGTGCGGGGGGGTTCACAGATACGCAGTATTTT CATSAGGFTDTQYF
TRBJ1-2 . TRBD1 TRBV19 TGTGCCAGTAGTCTAAGGGACAGGGAATTCTATGGCTACACCTTC CASSLRDREFYGYTF
TRBJ1-5 . . TRBV11-2 TGTGCCAGCAGCTTAGGGGAGAATCAGCCCCAGCATTTT CASSLGENQPQHF
TRBJ1-2 few . TRBV19 TGTGCCAGTAGTATACAGGGCTATGGCTACACCTTC CASSIQGYGYTF
TRBJ2-1 . TRBD1 TRBV4-1 TGCGCCAGCAGCCGTTCGTCCGGGACAGAAGGGGATGAGCAGTTCTTC CASSRSSGTEGDEQFF
TRBJ1-1 . . TRBV27 TGTGCCAGCAGTTTATCGACGACAGTAGAAGCTTTCTTT CASSLSTTVEAFF
TRBJ2-2 few TRBD2 TRBV15 TGTGCCACCAGCAGAGATACGGCACTAGCGGTGCTCAACACCGGGGAGCTGTTTTTT CATSRDTALAVLNTGELFF
TRBJ1-4 . . TRBV14 TGTGCCAGCAGCCTTTTACTTCACCAGGGGGAAAAACTGTTTTTT CASSLLLHQGEKLFF
TRBJ1-2 once TRBD1 TRBV2 TGTGCCAGCTCAAAGGGGGCTGGCTACACCTTC CASSKGAGYTF